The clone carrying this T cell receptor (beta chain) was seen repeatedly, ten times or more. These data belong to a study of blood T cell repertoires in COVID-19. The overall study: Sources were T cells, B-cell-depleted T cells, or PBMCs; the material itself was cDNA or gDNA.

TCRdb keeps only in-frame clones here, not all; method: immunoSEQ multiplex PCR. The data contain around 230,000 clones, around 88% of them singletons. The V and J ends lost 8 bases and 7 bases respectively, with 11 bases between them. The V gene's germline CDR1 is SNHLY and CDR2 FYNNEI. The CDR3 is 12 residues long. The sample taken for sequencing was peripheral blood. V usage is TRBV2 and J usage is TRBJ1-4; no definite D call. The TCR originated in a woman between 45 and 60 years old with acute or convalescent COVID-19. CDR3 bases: TGTGCCAGCCGCGCCGGTAGTGAAAAACTGTTTTTT. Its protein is CASRAGSEKLFF.